The 17 T cell receptor beta chains reported below all come from one sample, sequenced in a study of T cell repertoires in cytomegalovirus infection. In TCRdb, the reads were re-called with MiXCR into one record per CDR3 protein. The sample gives 130,000 or so distinct CDR3 sequences, under 8.5% of which show up once; roughly 18% is in the top ten. Sequencing was performed on PBMCs. The receptors were sampled from a human donor in good health (CMV status not recorded). Some clones in this sample may be carry-over from other donors' samples.

This clonotype has a count of ten or more. The chain couples TRBV20-1 to TRBJ1-2, with unresolved D. The germline gives CDR1 DFQATT, CDR2 SNEGSKA (reference sequence). The CDR3 is made up of 13 amino acids. With 6 bases removed from V and 2 bases from J, the gap between germline ends came to 13 bases. CDR3 bases: TGCAGTGCCCCACGCTGGGGAAACTATGGCTACACCTTC. This gives the protein CSAPRWGNYGYTF.

The table lists this clonotype with many counts. The chain uses TRBV5-4 and TRBJ2-1; 9 bases fit TRBD2. Germline values: CDR1 SGHNT, CDR2 YYREEE (reference sequence). The CDR3 has 17 residues. J was trimmed by 0 bases and V by 3 bases; bases with no gene match: 7. CDR3 region: CASSSSSGASSYNEQFF. The CDR3 DNA follows: TGTGCCAGCAGCTCATCTAGCGGGGCAAGCTCCTACAATGAGCAGTTCTTC.

This clonotype was seen at least ten times. J is TRBJ2-1 and V is TRBV7-2; no firm D call. The V gene lost 0 bases and the J gene lost 5 bases, with 8 bases spanning the gap. The length of the CDR3 is 14 residues. CDR1 SGHTA and CDR2 FQGNSA come from the germline V gene. The CDR3 region is CASSLATANNEQFF. CDR3 DNA sequence: TGTGCCAGCAGCTTAGCGACCGCTAACAATGAGCAGTTCTTC.

The sample holds many counts of this clonotype. The V gene is TRBV2, the J gene TRBJ1-3, with TRBD1 identical over 7 bases. CDR1 is SNHLY, CDR2 FYNNEI, per germline. The CDR3 has 15 amino acids. Trimming took 8 bases from V and 3 from J; bases not matched to a gene: 10. The CDR3: CASAEETGLGNTIYF. In DNA, the CDR3 is TGTGCCAGCGCAGAAGAGACAGGGCTTGGAAACACCATATATTTT.

This clonotype has at least ten counts. This sequence joins TRBV2 and TRBJ2-1; 9 bases are a match to TRBD1. Germline-derived CDR1 and CDR2 are SNHLY and FYNNEI. V dropped 10 bases and J dropped 2; count of bases not matched to a gene: 6. This CDR3 has 14 amino acids. Written as DNA, the CDR3 is TGTGCCACAGGACAGGGGAACGCCTACAATGAGCAGTTCTTC. As protein: CATGQGNAYNEQFF.

The table lists this clonotype with a few counts. The chain couples TRBV6-2 or TRBV6-3 to TRBJ2-7; D gene ambiguous. Trimming took 10 bases from V and 0 from J, leaving 13 bases between them. The CDR3 consists of 13 residues. Germline V lookup: CDR1 MNHEY, CDR2 SVGEGT. DNA of the CDR3: TGTGCCACTCAGTCGGGCACCTCCTACGAGCAGTACTTC. It translates to CATQSGTSYEQYF.

The chain links TRBV12-3 or TRBV12-4 to TRBJ1-1; TRBD1 is a possible D gene (5 bases). CDR3 length: 17 residues. Trimming shortened V by 7 bases and J by 0 bases, and 21 bases separated the two germline ends. The chain's CDR3 is CASTLTWGGFMNTEAFF. As DNA, the CDR3 is TGTGCCAGCACCCTCACCTGGGGGGGGTTCATGAACACTGAAGCTTTCTTT.

A few counts support this clonotype. The rearrangement uses TRBV7-2 and TRBJ1-3; D not certain. This CDR3 is built from 13 residues. Germline V gives CDR1 SGHTA, CDR2 FQGNSA. V lost 3 bases to trimming and J lost 3 bases, with 6 bases between them. Here the CDR3 reads CASSFPDGNTIYF. The DNA for the CDR3 is TGTGCCAGCAGCTTTCCCGATGGAAACACCATATATTTT.

In this sample, this clonotype turned up a few times. This chain uses TRBV12-3 or TRBV12-4 with TRBJ1-5; D call uncertain. V was shortened by 2 bases and J by 4 bases, with 6 bases between the two germline ends. This CDR3 has 13 amino acids. The CDR3, as DNA: TGTGCCAGCAGTTTATCGTGGAATCAGCCCCAGCATTTT. Residues: CASSLSWNQPQHF.

V is TRBV5-6 and J is TRBJ2-1; D is perhaps TRBD1 (5 bases). Germline CDR1 SGHDT, CDR2 YYEEEE. V dropped 4 bases and J dropped 8 bases, with 13 bases sitting between them. This CDR3 has 13 residues. CDR3 sequence reads: CASSGAGFDEQFF. The CDR3 region has the DNA TGTGCCAGCAGCGGAGCAGGGTTCGATGAGCAGTTCTTC.

This clonotype was counted at least ten times. This chain joins TRBV7-2 and TRBJ2-7; 8 bases are a match to TRBD2. CDR1 and CDR2 from the germline V gene are SGHTA and FQGNSA. This CDR3 contains 14 residues. The J segment lost 3 bases and the V segment lost 1 base, leaving 2 bases of the junction unmatched. CDR3 nucleotide sequence: TGTGCCAGCAGCTTAGATGCGGGGGGCTACGAGCAGTACTTC. This translates into CASSLDAGGYEQYF.

This clonotype was observed many times. V and J are TRBV6-2 or TRBV6-3 and TRBJ2-1, with D unclear. The CDR3 loop spans 12 amino acids. The V end lost 2 bases, the J end lost 10 bases, and 9 bases lay between the germline ends. The germline V gene has CDR1 MNHEY and CDR2 SVGEGT. The CDR3 region has the DNA TGTGCCAGCAGTTACGTAGGGTTGGAGCAGTTCTTC. Protein sequence: CASSYVGLEQFF.

This clonotype appeared a few times. The rearrangement links TRBV25-1 to TRBJ2-5; 7 bases agree with TRBD1. Germline assignment: CDR1 MGHDK and CDR2 SYGVNS. This CDR3 is 16 amino acids long. V gave up 1 base and J gave up 7 bases; unmatched junction bases: 12. The CDR3, as DNA: TGTGCCAGCAGTGAATCGGACAGGTTCCTATCGGGGACCCAGTACTTC. As protein: CASSESDRFLSGTQYF.

The chain employs TRBV27 and TRBJ2-7; 8 bases align to TRBD1. The CDR3 has 14 residues. Trimming cost V 7 bases and J 2 bases; bases outside gene matches: 7. Germline V gene data show CDR1 as MNHEY and CDR2 as SMNVEV (reference sequence). The CDR3 here is CASKRQGPTYEQYF. In DNA form, the CDR3 reads TGTGCCAGCAAAAGACAGGGGCCGACCTACGAGCAGTACTTC.

CDR3 region: CSVDGTGQNTEAFF. The CDR3, as DNA: TGCAGCGTTGATGGGACAGGCCAAAACACTGAAGCTTTCTTT. The rearrangement uses TRBV29-1 and TRBJ1-1; 8 bases line up with TRBD1. There are 14 residues in the CDR3. From germline, CDR1 is SQVTM and CDR2 ANQGSEA. The V gene end was trimmed by 3 bases and the J gene end by 2 bases; junction bases not matched to a gene: 5.

This clonotype was seen ten or more times. The chain links TRBV7-8 to TRBJ2-5, with a weak D call TRBD1 (8 bases). Per germline, CDR1 SGHVS and CDR2 FQNEAQ. CDR3 length: 16 residues. V gave up 5 bases and J gave up 7 bases, with 23 bases separating them. The CDR3 bases are TGTGCCAGCAGCCGCGGGGGAGGACAGGGCTGGGCGACCCAGTACTTC. Protein product: CASSRGGGQGWATQYF. The full variable domain, its missing parts supplied by reference TRBV7-8 and TRBJ2-5, is GAGVSQSPRYKVAKRGQDVALRCDPISGHVSLFWYQQALGQGPEFLTYFQNEAQLDKSGLPSDRFFAERPEGSVSTLKIQRTQQEDSAVYLCASSRGGGQGWATQYFGPGTRLLVL.

The chain is built from TRBV20-1 and TRBJ2-5, with D tentatively TRBD2 (5 bases). This CDR3 has 11 residues. V lost 6 bases and J lost 5, with 10 bases in between. CDR1 and CDR2 (germline): DFQATT, SNEGSKA (reference sequence). CDR3 loop: CSARGSETQYF. The CDR3 DNA is TGCAGTGCCCGAGGGTCGGAGACCCAGTACTTC.